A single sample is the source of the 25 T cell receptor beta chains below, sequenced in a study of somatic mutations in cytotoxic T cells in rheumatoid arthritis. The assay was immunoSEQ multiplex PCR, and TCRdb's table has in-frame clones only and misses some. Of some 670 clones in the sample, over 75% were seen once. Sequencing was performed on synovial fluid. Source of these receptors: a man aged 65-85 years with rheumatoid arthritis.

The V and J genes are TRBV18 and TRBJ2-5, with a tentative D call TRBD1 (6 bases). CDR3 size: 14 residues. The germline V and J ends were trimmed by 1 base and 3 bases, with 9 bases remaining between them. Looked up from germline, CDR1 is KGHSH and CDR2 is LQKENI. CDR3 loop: CASSPRDTKETQYF. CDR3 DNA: TGTGCCAGCTCACCACGGGACACGAAAGAGACCCAGTACTTC.

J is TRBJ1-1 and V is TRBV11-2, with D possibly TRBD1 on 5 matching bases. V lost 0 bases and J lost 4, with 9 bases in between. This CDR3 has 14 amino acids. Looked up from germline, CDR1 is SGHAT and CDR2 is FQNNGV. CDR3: CASSLDVGGTEAFF. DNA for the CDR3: TGTGCCAGCAGCTTAGATGTGGGGGGCACTGAAGCTTTCTTT.

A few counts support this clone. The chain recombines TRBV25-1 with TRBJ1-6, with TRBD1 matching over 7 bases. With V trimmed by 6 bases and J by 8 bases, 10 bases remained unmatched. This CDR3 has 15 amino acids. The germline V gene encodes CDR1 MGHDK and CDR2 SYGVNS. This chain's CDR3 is CASSRDRASDSPLHF. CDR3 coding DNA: TGTGCCAGCAGCCGCGACAGGGCTTCGGATTCACCCCTCCACTTT.

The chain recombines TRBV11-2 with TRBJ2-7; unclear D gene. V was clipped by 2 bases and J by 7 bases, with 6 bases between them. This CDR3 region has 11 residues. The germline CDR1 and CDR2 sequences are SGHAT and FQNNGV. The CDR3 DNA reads TGTGCCAGCAGCTTATCCGTAGAGCAGTACTTC. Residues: CASSLSVEQYF.

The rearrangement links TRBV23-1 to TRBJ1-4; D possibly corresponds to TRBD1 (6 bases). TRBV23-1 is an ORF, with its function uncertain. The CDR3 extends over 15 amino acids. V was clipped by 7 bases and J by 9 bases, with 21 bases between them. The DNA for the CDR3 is TGCGCCAGCACCTCTCCCGGCAGGGGAGTCAAAAAACTGTTTTTT. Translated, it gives CASTSPGRGVKKLFF.

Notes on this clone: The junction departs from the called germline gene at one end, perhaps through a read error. The CDR3 is CASSSTSGRAGGQF. The CDR3 DNA is TGTGCCAGCAGTTCGACTAGCGGGAGGGCAGGGGGTCAGTTT. The V call is TRBV27, the J call TRBJ2-3; 14 nucleotides line up with TRBD2. This CDR3 is 14 amino acids long. Germline V gene data show CDR1 as MNHEY and CDR2 as SMNVEV (reference sequence).

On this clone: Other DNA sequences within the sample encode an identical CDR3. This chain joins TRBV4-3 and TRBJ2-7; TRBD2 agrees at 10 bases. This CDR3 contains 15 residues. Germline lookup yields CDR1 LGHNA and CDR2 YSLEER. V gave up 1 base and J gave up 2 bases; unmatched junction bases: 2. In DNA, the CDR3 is TGCGCCAGCAGCCAAGGACTAGCGGGCGCCTACGAGCAGTACTTC. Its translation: CASSQGLAGAYEQYF.

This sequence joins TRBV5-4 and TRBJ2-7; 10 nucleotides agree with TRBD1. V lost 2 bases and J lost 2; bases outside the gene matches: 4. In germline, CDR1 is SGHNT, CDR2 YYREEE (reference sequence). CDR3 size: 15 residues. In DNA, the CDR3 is TGTGCCAGCAGCTTACTAGGACAGGGGGCCTACGAGCAGTACTTC. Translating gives CASSLLGQGAYEQYF.

This CDR3 is CAISELLAGGRFPDTQYF. In nucleotides, the CDR3 is TGTGCCATCAGTGAACTCCTAGCGGGGGGGCGATTTCCAGATACGCAGTATTTT. The V gene is TRBV10-3, the J gene TRBJ2-3, with 12 bases fitting TRBD2. Germline CDR1 and CDR2: ENHRY and SYGVKD. The CDR3 is 18 residues long. J gave up 4 bases and V 3 bases, and 11 bases lay outside the gene matches.

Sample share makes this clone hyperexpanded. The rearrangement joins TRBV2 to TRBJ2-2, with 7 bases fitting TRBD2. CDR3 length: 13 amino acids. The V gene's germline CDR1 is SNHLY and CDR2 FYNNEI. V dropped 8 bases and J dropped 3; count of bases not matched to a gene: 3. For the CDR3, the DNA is TGTGCCAGCGGGCGGGAGTACACCGGGGAGCTGTTTTTT. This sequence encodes CASGREYTGELFF.

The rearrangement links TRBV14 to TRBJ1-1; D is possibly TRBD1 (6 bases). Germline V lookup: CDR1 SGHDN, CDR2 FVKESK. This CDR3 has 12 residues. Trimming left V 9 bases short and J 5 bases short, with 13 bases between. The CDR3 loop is CASSRGKTEAFF. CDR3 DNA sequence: TGTGCCAGTAGCAGGGGTAAGACTGAAGCTTTCTTT.

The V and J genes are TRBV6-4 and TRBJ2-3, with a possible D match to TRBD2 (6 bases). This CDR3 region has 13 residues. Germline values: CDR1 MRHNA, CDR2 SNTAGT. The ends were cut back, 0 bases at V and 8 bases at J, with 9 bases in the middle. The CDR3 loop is CASSDSASATQYF. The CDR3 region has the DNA TGTGCCAGCAGTGACTCGGCTAGCGCTACGCAGTATTTT.

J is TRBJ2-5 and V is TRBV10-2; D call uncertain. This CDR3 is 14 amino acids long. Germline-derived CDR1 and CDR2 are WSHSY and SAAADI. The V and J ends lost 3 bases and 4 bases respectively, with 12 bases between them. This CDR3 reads CASSDAAPLETQYF. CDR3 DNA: TGCGCCAGCAGTGACGCGGCGCCTCTAGAGACCCAGTACTTC.

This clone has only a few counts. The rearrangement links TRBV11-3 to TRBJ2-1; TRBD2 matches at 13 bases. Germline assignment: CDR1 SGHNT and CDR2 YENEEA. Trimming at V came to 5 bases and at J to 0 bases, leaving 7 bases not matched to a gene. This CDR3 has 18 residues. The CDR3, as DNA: TGTGCCAGCAGCCCCGGGACTAGCGGGGCAAGCTCCTACAATGAGCAGTTCTTC. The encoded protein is CASSPGTSGASSYNEQFF.

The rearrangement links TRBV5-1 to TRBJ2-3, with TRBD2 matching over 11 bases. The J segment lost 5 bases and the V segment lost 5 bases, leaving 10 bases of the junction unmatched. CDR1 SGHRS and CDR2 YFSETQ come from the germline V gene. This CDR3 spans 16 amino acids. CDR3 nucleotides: TGCGCCAGCAGGGGAGGGACTAGCGGACTTCTAGATACGCAGTATTTT. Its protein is CASRGGTSGLLDTQYF.

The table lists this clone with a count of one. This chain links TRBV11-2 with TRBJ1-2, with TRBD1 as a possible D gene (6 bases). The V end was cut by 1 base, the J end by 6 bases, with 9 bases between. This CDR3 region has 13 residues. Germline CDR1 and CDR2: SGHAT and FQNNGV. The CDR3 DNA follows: TGTGCCAGCAGCTTAGGGTCAGGGGATGGCTACACCTTC. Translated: CASSLGSGDGYTF.

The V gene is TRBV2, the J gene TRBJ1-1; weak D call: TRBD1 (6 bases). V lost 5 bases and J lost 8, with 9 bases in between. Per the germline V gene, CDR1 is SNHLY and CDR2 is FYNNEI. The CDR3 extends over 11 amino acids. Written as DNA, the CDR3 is TGTGCCAGCAGTTACAGGGTAGAAGCTTTCTTT. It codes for CASSYRVEAFF.

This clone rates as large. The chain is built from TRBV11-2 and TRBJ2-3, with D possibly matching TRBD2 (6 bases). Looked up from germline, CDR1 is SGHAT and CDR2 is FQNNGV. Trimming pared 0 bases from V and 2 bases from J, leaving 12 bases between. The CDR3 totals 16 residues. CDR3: CASSLEVSGYTDTQYF. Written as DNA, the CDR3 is TGTGCCAGCAGCTTAGAGGTCAGCGGGTACACAGATACGCAGTATTTT.

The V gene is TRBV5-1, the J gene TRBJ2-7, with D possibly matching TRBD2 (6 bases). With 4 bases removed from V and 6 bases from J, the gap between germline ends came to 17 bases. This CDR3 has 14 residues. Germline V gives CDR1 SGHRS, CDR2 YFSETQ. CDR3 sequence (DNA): TGCGCCAGCAGCGCAGGAGGGTTCGGGGGCGAGCAGTACTTC. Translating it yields CASSAGGFGGEQYF.

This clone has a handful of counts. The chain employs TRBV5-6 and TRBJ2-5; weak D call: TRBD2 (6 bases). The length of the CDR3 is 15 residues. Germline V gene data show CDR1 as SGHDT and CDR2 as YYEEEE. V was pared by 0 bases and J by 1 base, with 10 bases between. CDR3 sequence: CASSLVTSSQETQYF. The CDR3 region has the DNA TGTGCCAGCAGCTTGGTTACTAGCAGCCAAGAGACCCAGTACTTC. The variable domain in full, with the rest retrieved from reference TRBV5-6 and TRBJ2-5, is DAGVTQSPTHLIKTRGQQVTLRCSPKSGHDTVSWYQQALGQGPQFIFQYYEEEERQRGNFPDRFSGHQFPNYSSELNVNALLLGDSALYLCASSLVTSSQETQYFGPGTRLLVL.

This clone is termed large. The CDR3 loop is CASSASTGRNQPQHF. The DNA of the CDR3 is TGTGCCAGCAGTGCTTCGACAGGGCGCAATCAGCCCCAGCATTTT. The chain carries TRBV6-1 and TRBJ1-5; 7 bases line up with TRBD1. This CDR3 contains 15 residues. Trimming removed 4 bases from V and 2 bases from J; junction bases left unmatched: 5. Per the germline V gene, CDR1 is MNHNS and CDR2 is SASEGT.

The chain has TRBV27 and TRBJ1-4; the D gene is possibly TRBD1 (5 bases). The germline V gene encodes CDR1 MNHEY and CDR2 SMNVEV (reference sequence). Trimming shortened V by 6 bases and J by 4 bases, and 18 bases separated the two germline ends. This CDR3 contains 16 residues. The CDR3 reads CASRAEGRGLNEKLFF. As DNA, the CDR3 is TGTGCCAGCAGGGCGGAGGGGAGGGGACTTAATGAAAAACTGTTTTTT. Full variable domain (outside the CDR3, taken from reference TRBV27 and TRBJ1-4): EAQVTQNPRYLITVTGKKLTVTCSQNMNHEYMSWYRQDPGLGLRQIYYSMNVEVTDKGDVPEGYKVSRKEKRNFPLILESPSPNQTSLYFCASRAEGRGLNEKLFFGSGTQLSVL.

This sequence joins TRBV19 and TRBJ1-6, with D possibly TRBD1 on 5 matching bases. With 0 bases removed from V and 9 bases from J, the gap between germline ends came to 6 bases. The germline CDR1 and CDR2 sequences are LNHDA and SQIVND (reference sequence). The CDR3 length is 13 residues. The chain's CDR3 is CASSIDRGSPLHF. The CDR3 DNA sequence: TGTGCCAGTAGTATAGATAGGGGTTCACCCCTCCACTTT.

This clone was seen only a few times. CDR3 sequence reads: CASSLSGGLYEQYF. The CDR3, as DNA: TGTGCCAGCAGCTTAAGCGGGGGGCTCTACGAGCAGTACTTC. V is TRBV7-2 and J is TRBJ2-7; 9 nucleotides align to TRBD2. The J segment lost 3 bases and the V segment lost 2 bases, leaving 2 bases of the junction unmatched. Germline CDR1 is SGHTA and CDR2 is FQGNSA. CDR3 length: 14 amino acids.

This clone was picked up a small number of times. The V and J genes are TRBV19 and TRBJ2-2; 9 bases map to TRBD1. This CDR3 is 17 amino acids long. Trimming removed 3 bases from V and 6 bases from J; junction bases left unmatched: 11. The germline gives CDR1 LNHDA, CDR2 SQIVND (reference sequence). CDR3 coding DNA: TGTGCCAGTAGTATTTCAGTCGGGACAGGGTGGGCCGGGGAGCTGTTTTTT. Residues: CASSISVGTGWAGELFF.